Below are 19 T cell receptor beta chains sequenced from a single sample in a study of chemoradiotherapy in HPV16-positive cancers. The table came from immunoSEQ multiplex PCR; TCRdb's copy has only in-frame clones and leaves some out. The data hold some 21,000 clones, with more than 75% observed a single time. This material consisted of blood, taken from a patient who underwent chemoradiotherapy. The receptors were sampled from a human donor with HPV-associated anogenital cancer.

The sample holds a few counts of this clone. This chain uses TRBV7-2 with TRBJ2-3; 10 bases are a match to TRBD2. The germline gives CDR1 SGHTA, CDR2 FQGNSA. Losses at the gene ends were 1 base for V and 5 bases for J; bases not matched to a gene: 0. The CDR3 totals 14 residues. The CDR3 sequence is CASSLGLAGDTQYF. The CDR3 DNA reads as TGTGCCAGCAGCTTAGGACTAGCGGGAGATACGCAGTATTTT. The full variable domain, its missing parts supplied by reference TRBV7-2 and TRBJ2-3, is GAGVSQSPSNKVTEKGKDVELRCDPISGHTALYWYRQSLGQGLEFLIYFQGNSAPDKSGLPSDRFSAERTGGSVSTLTIQRTQQEDSAVYLCASSLGLAGDTQYFGPGTRLTVL.

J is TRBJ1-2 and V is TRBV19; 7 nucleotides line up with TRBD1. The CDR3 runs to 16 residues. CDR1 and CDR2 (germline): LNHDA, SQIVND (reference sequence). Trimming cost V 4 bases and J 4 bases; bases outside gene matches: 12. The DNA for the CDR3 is TGTGCCAGTAGTACCTCCACAGGGGCCGCGGGCTATGGCTACACCTTC. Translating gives CASSTSTGAAGYGYTF.

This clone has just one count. For the CDR3, the DNA is TGTGCCAGCAGCGCGGGACAGGGCACCGGGGAGCTGTTTTTT. Amino acids: CASSAGQGTGELFF. The chain recombines TRBV11-2 with TRBJ2-2; 9 bases fit TRBD1. J gave up 4 bases and V 5 bases, and 2 bases lay outside the gene matches. Germline assignment: CDR1 SGHAT and CDR2 FQNNGV. The CDR3 extends over 14 amino acids.

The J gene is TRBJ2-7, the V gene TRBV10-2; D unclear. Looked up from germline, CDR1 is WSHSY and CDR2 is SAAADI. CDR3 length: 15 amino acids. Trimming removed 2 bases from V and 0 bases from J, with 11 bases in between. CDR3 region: CASSESGLSSYEQYF. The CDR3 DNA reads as TGCGCCAGCAGTGAGAGTGGGCTGAGCTCCTACGAGCAGTACTTC.

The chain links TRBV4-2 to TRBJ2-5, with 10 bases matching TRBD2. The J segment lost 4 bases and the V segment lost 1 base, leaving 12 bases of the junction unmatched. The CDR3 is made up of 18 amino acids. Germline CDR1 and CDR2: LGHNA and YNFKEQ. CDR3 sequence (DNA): TGTGCCAGCAGCCAAGGAAAAGGTCCGGGACTAGCGTTAGAGACCCAGTACTTC. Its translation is CASSQGKGPGLALETQYF.

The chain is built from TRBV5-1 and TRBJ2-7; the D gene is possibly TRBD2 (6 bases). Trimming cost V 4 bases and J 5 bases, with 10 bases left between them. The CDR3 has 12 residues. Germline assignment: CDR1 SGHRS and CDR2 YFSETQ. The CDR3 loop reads CASSGGLNEQYF. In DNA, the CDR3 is TGCGCCAGCAGCGGGGGACTTAACGAGCAGTACTTC. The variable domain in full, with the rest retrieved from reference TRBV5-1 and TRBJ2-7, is KAGVTQTPRYLIKTRGQQVTLSCSPISGHRSVSWYQQTPGQGLQFLFEYFSETQRNKGNFPGRFSGRQFSNSRSEMNVSTLELGDSALYLCASSGGLNEQYFGPGTRLTVT.

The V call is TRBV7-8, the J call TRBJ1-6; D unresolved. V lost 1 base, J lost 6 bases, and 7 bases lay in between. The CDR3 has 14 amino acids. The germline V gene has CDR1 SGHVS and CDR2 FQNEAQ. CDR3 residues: CASSLVAANSPLHF. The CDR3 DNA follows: TGTGCCAGCAGCTTAGTGGCCGCTAATTCACCCCTCCACTTT.

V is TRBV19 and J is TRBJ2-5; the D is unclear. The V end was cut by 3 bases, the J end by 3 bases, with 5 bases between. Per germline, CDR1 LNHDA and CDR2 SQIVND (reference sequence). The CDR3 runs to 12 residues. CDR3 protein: CASSMAEETQYF. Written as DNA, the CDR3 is TGTGCCAGTAGTATGGCAGAAGAGACCCAGTACTTC.

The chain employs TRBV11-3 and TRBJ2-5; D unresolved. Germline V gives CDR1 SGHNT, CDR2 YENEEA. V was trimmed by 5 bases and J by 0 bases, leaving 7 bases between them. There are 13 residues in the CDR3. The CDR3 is CASSLKDQETQYF. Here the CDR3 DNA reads TGTGCCAGCAGCCTTAAGGACCAAGAGACCCAGTACTTC.

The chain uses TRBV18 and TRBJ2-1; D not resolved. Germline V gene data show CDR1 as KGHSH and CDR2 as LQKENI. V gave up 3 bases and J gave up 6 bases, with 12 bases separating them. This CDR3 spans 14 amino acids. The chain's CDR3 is CASSPDLLGNEQFF. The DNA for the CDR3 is TGTGCCAGCTCACCGGACCTTCTGGGCAATGAGCAGTTCTTC.

CDR3 DNA sequence: TGCGCCAGCAGGGGGACGTGGCGACTAGCGGGGGAAAGCGAGCAGTACTTC. It translates to CASRGTWRLAGESEQYF. This chain uses TRBV5-1 with TRBJ2-7, with 12 bases fitting TRBD2. This CDR3 is built from 17 residues. J gave up 6 bases and V 5 bases, and 15 bases lay outside the gene matches. Germline V gene lookup returns CDR1 SGHRS and CDR2 YFSETQ.

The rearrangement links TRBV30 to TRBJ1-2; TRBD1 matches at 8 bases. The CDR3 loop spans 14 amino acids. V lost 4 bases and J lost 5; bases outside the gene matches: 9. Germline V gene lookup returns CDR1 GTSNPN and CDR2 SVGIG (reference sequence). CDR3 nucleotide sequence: TGTGCCTGGACCTTAGGACAGGGATATTATGGCTACACCTTC. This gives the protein CAWTLGQGYYGYTF.

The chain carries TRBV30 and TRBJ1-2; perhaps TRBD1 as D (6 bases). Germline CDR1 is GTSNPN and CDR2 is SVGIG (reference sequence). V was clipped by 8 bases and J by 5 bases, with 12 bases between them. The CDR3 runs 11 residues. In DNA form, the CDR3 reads TGTGCCCGAGGGGGGGGGTATGGCTACACCTTC. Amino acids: CARGGGYGYTF.

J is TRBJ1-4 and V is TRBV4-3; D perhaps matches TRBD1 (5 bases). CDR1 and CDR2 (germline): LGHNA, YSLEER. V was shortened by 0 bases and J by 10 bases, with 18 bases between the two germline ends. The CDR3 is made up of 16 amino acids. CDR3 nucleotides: TGCGCCAGCAGCCAAGATGGGACGGATGGGGTTGGAAAACTGTTTTTT. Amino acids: CASSQDGTDGVGKLFF.

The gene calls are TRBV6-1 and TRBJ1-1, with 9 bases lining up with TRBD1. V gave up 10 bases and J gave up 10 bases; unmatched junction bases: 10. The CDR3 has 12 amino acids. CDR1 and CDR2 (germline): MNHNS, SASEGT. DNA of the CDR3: TGTGCCATCTGGACAGGGGCCTTCGTAGCTTTCTTT. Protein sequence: CAIWTGAFVAFF.

The chain's CDR3 is CASSFKGMGYGYTF. As DNA, the CDR3 is TGTGCCAGCAGTTTCAAGGGAATGGGCTATGGCTACACCTTC. The chain combines TRBV6-5 with TRBJ1-2, with D unclear. With 4 bases removed from V and 4 bases from J, the gap between germline ends came to 13 bases. CDR3 length equals 14 residues. The germline gives CDR1 MNHEY, CDR2 SVGAGI.

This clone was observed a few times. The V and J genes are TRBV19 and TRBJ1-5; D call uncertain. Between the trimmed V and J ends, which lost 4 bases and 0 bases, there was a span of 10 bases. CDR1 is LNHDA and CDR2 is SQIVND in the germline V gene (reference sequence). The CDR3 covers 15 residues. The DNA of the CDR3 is TGTGCCAGTAGTACCGTTAAGGATAGCAATCAGCCCCAGCATTTT. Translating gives CASSTVKDSNQPQHF.

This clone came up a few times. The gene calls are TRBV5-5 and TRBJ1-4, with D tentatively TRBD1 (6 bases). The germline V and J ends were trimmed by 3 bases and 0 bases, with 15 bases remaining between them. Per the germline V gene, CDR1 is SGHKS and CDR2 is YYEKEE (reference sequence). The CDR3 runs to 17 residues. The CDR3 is CASSYAEGDATNEKLFF. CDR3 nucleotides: TGTGCCAGCAGCTACGCGGAGGGGGATGCAACTAATGAAAAACTGTTTTTT.

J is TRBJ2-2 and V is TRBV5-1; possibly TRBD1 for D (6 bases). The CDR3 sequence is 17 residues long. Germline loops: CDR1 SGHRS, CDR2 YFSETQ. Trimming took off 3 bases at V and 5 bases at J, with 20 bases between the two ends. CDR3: CASSSIPGTYRTGELFF. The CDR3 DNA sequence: TGCGCCAGCAGCTCTATTCCCGGGACATATCGAACCGGGGAGCTGTTTTTT.